Listed here are 27 T cell receptor beta chains from one sample, sequenced in a study of blood T cell repertoires in COVID-19. Profiling relied on immunoSEQ multiplex PCR, and the TCRdb table lists in-frame clones only, not all of them. The sample gives some 160,000 clones, 65% to 85% of which show up once; over 6.5% is in the top ten. The specimen was peripheral blood. All receptors derive from a man aged 50 to 60 with active or convalescent COVID-19.

This chain joins TRBV12-2 and TRBJ1-6; whether TRBD1, the table's D call, matches the DNA was not checked. TRBV12-2 is described as a pseudogene. CDR3 length equals 15 residues. The CDR3: CASRIPGTGDSPLHF. The CDR3 DNA reads TGTGCAAGTCGCATACCAGGGACAGGCGATTCACCCCTCCACTTT.

The rearrangement links TRBV4-2 to TRBJ2-7, with 11 bases aligning to TRBD2. This CDR3 region has 17 residues. J lost 2 bases, V lost 2 bases, and 8 bases had no gene match. Germline CDR1 reads LGHNA; CDR2 reads YNFKEQ. CDR3 loop: CASSQIATSGNTYEQYF. In DNA form, the CDR3 reads TGTGCCAGCAGCCAAATCGCGACTAGCGGGAACACCTACGAGCAGTACTTC.

The chain joins TRBV5-4 to TRBJ1-2; D is unclear. V was cut by 0 bases and J by 4 bases, with 7 bases left in between. This CDR3 has 13 residues. CDR1 and CDR2 from the germline V gene are SGHNT and YYREEE (reference sequence). The CDR3 loop reads CASSLDGTYGYTF. In nucleotides, the CDR3 is TGTGCCAGCAGCTTGGACGGTACCTATGGCTACACCTTC.

The rearrangement uses TRBV6-2 or TRBV6-3 and TRBJ2-7, with 7 bases fitting TRBD2. The ends lost 1 base at V and 2 bases at J; junction bases unmatched: 5. This CDR3 spans 15 amino acids. The V gene's germline CDR1 is MNHEY and CDR2 SVGEGT. The CDR3 bases are TGTGCCAGCAGTTACTGGGCGGGAGCAACCTACGAGCAGTACTTC. Amino acid sequence: CASSYWAGATYEQYF.

This clone is a singleton in its sample. The sample carries other DNA sequences with the same CDR3. The chain joins TRBV7-3 to TRBJ2-6; no clear D gene. V was shortened by 2 bases and J by 0 bases, with 5 bases between the two germline ends. Germline assignment: CDR1 SGHTA and CDR2 FQGTGA. The CDR3 runs to 15 residues. The DNA for the CDR3 is TGTGCCAGCAGCTTAGTCCTCTCTGGGGCCAACGTCCTGACTTTC. Encoded protein: CASSLVLSGANVLTF.

The chain carries TRBV24-1 and TRBJ2-3; a possible D gene is TRBD1 (5 bases). This CDR3 has 17 residues. Trimming cost V 4 bases and J 1 base, with 17 bases left between them. Germline V gene data show CDR1 as KGHDR and CDR2 as SFDVKD. In nucleotides, the CDR3 is TGTGCCACCAGTGAGGCAGGGATGGGGTTTGGCACAGATACGCAGTATTTT. This sequence encodes CATSEAGMGFGTDTQYF.

The chain links TRBV6-4 to TRBJ1-6; no firm D call. Trimming shortened V by 2 bases and J by 14 bases, and 13 bases separated the two germline ends. This CDR3 spans 13 amino acids. The germline gives CDR1 MRHNA, CDR2 SNTAGT. CDR3 sequence reads: CASSDREHGTLHF. The CDR3 nucleotides are TGTGCCAGCAGTGACAGGGAGCACGGGACCCTCCACTTT.

V is TRBV6-6 and J is TRBJ2-3, with D possibly TRBD2 on 6 matching bases. Germline V gene sequence: CDR1 MNHNY, CDR2 SVGAGI (reference sequence). Trimming removed 0 bases at V and 3 bases at J, with 13 bases between. The length of the CDR3 is 16 residues. CDR3 nucleotides: TGTGCCAGCAGTTACTCGGCGGGATGGTCGACAGATACGCAGTATTTT. It translates to CASSYSAGWSTDTQYF.

The chain carries TRBV10-3 and TRBJ1-2, with TRBD1 matching 7 bases. Trimming removed 4 bases from V and 3 bases from J; junction bases left unmatched: 11. The V gene's germline CDR1 is ENHRY and CDR2 SYGVKD. The CDR3 extends over 16 amino acids. In DNA, the CDR3 is TGTGCCATCAGTGGCGCCGGGACAGAATTCCACTATGGCTACACCTTC. It is translated as CAISGAGTEFHYGYTF.

The chain combines TRBV5-6 with TRBJ2-2, with 7 bases fitting TRBD1. V shed 4 bases and J 7 bases; nucleotides not matched to a gene: 10. The CDR3 totals 15 residues. From germline, CDR1 is SGHDT and CDR2 YYEEEE. The CDR3 DNA sequence: TGTGCCAGCAGCATCGACAGGGAATATGGCGGGGAGCTGTTTTTT. Translation: CASSIDREYGGELFF.

J is TRBJ2-1 and V is TRBV6-1, with 10 bases fitting TRBD1. Germline lookup yields CDR1 MNHNS and CDR2 SASEGT. V was pared by 3 bases and J by 4 bases, with 3 bases of the junction left unmatched. The CDR3 has 15 residues. CDR3 bases: TGTGCCAGCAGTGACCCGGGACAGGGGTACAATGAGCAGTTCTTC. This codes for CASSDPGQGYNEQFF.

The genes are TRBV13 and TRBJ2-1; 9 bases are shared with TRBD2. The V gene's germline CDR1 is PRHDT and CDR2 FYEKMQ (reference sequence). J was trimmed by 2 bases and V by 6 bases; bases with no gene match: 5. This CDR3 is 15 amino acids long. The CDR3 here is CASSLTSGAYNEQFF. As DNA, the CDR3 is TGTGCCAGCAGTTTGACTAGCGGTGCCTACAATGAGCAGTTCTTC.

The V and J genes are TRBV4-1 and TRBJ2-7; TRBD2 matches 11 bases. The CDR3 extends over 15 amino acids. Trimming removed 1 base from V and 5 bases from J; junction bases left unmatched: 4. Germline V CDR1 and CDR2: MGHRA, YSYEKL. The CDR3 nucleotides are TGCGCCAGCAGCCAAGTAGCGGGAGGGTCCGACGAGCAGTACTTC. Its protein is CASSQVAGGSDEQYF.

V gene TRBV30 combines with J gene TRBJ2-5; tentatively, D is TRBD2 (5 bases). Trimming pared 5 bases from V and 9 bases from J, leaving 13 bases between. Germline lookup yields CDR1 GTSNPN and CDR2 SVGIG (reference sequence). The CDR3 is made up of 11 amino acids. CDR3: CAWGPPGAQYF. CDR3 nucleotide sequence: TGTGCCTGGGGGCCTCCCGGGGCCCAGTACTTC.

The V and J genes are TRBV27 and TRBJ2-1; 10 positions agree with TRBD2. Trimming removed 5 bases from V and 4 bases from J; junction bases left unmatched: 2. Germline V gene data show CDR1 as MNHEY and CDR2 as SMNVEV (reference sequence). The CDR3 is made up of 14 amino acids. The CDR3 reads CASSVTSGYNEQFF. The CDR3 coding sequence is TGTGCCAGCAGTGTGACTAGCGGGTACAATGAGCAGTTCTTC.

Only one count was recorded for this clone. The chain has TRBV9 and TRBJ2-1; 7 bases agree with TRBD1. The V gene end was trimmed by 3 bases and the J gene end by 0 bases; junction bases not matched to a gene: 3. CDR1 is SGDLS and CDR2 is YYNGEE in the germline V gene. There are 15 residues in the CDR3. CDR3 bases: TGTGCCAGCAGCGCAGGGGGAGACTCCTACAATGAGCAGTTCTTC. Its protein product is CASSAGGDSYNEQFF.

The chain carries TRBV3-1 (or the pseudogene TRBV3-2) and TRBJ1-1; D gene unclear. Trimming stripped 4 bases from V and 0 bases from J, with 6 bases between. The germline V gene encodes CDR1 LGHDT and CDR2 YNNKEL (reference sequence). The CDR3 loop spans 13 amino acids. DNA of the CDR3: TGTGCCAGCAGCCCCGCAGTGAACACTGAAGCTTTCTTT. Encoded protein: CASSPAVNTEAFF.

V usage is TRBV25-1 and J usage is TRBJ1-6, with a weak D call TRBD1 (5 bases). Germline CDR1 MGHDK, CDR2 SYGVNS. This CDR3 region has 14 residues. V was pared by 4 bases and J by 7 bases, with 11 bases between. The CDR3 region has the DNA TGTGCCAGCAGTGCGGACATAGGGAATTCACCCCTCCACTTT. Encoded protein: CASSADIGNSPLHF.

This sequence joins TRBV21-1 and TRBJ2-1; TRBD2 is the table's D call, not checked against the DNA. TRBV21-1 is given as a pseudogene. This CDR3 comprises 17 residues. DNA of the CDR3: TGTGCCAGCAGCCGGAAAGAAGCGGGCCCACGTTACAATGAGCAGTTCTTC. Translating gives CASSRKEAGPRYNEQFF.

V is TRBV10-3 and J is TRBJ2-3, with TRBD2 identical over 10 bases. The CDR3 extends over 16 amino acids. Germline CDR1 reads ENHRY; CDR2 reads SYGVKD. V was clipped by 3 bases and J by 3 bases; unmatched bases: 6. As DNA, the CDR3 is TGTGCCATCAGTGATGGGTTAGCGGGAGGTACAGATACGCAGTATTTT. Its translation is CAISDGLAGGTDTQYF.

This clone was seen only once. CDR3 nucleotide sequence: TGTGCCAGTAGGGTGAGCCCGGGGGACACCGGGGAGCTGTTTTTT. Its translation is CASRVSPGDTGELFF. This sequence joins TRBV19 and TRBJ2-2; possible D gene TRBD2, 6 bases. The CDR3 has 15 residues. The germline CDR1 and CDR2 sequences are LNHDA and SQIVND (reference sequence). V was shortened by 6 bases and J by 3 bases, with 14 bases between the two germline ends.

The V and J genes are TRBV2 and TRBJ2-1; the D is unclear. The ends were cut back, 4 bases at V and 0 bases at J, with 10 bases in the middle. The germline V gene has CDR1 SNHLY and CDR2 FYNNEI. The CDR3 is 15 amino acids. The CDR3 region has the DNA TGTGCCAGCAGTGTTGCGAGAAGCTCCTACAATGAGCAGTTCTTC. Protein: CASSVARSSYNEQFF.

V usage is TRBV11-3 and J usage is TRBJ2-1; 15 positions agree with TRBD2. Trimming removed 4 bases from V and 10 bases from J; junction bases left unmatched: 8. The length of the CDR3 is 16 residues. From germline, CDR1 is SGHNT and CDR2 YENEEA. The CDR3 coding sequence is TGTGCCAGCAGCTCAGGGGGACTAGCGGGAGGCGGCGAGCAGTTCTTC. Encoded protein: CASSSGGLAGGGEQFF. The full variable domain, with the rest looked up from reference TRBV11-3 and TRBJ2-1, is EAGVVQSPRYKIIEKKQPVAFWCNPISGHNTLYWYLQNLGQGPELLIRYENEEAVDDSQLPKDRFSAERLKGVDSTLKIQPAELGDSAVYLCASSSGGLAGGGEQFFGPGTRLTVL.

This rearrangement joins TRBV30 to TRBJ1-5; D is unclear. The CDR3 totals 13 residues. V was pared by 0 bases and J by 0 bases, with 3 bases between. Germline-derived CDR1 and CDR2 are GTSNPN and SVGIG (reference sequence). CDR3 sequence (DNA): TGTGCCTGGAGTGTACTTAGCAATCAGCCCCAGCATTTT. Its protein product is CAWSVLSNQPQHF.

This chain links TRBV6-6 with TRBJ1-6; D remains ambiguous. V lost 2 bases and J 5 bases, leaving 7 bases between the germline ends. Per the germline V gene, CDR1 is MNHNY and CDR2 is SVGAGI (reference sequence). The CDR3 consists of 14 residues. The CDR3 reads CASSYKGDNSPLHF. CDR3 coding DNA: TGTGCCAGCAGTTACAAGGGAGATAATTCACCCCTCCACTTT.

The rearrangement links TRBV28 to TRBJ2-1; D may be TRBD2 (5 bases). Trimming left V 3 bases short and J 4 bases short, with 13 bases between. This CDR3 has 15 amino acids. Germline V gene sequence: CDR1 MDHEN, CDR2 SYDVKM. The CDR3 protein is CASSLGEEPYNEQFF. CDR3 DNA: TGTGCCAGCAGTTTGGGAGAGGAACCTTACAATGAGCAGTTCTTC.

This clone was counted only a few times. This sequence joins TRBV7-2 and TRBJ2-2; the match to TRBD1 covers 7 bases. V shed 5 bases, J shed 7 bases, and the junction held 10 bases outside the gene matches. Per germline, CDR1 SGHTA and CDR2 FQGNSA. The CDR3 length is 15 residues. As DNA, the CDR3 is TGTGCCAGCAGCAAAGACAGGGCTTTTGGCGGGGAGCTGTTTTTT. It encodes CASSKDRAFGGELFF.